The 6 T cell receptor beta chains below all came from one sample that was sequenced in a study of T-cell memory formation after mild COVID-19. TCRdb analysed the 5' RACE reads with MiXCR anew, one entry per CDR3 protein. Counted here are approximately 580,000 distinct CDR3 sequences, about a fifth occurring once; the ten biggest clones make up about 12%. Sequencing was carried out using PBMCs or a T cell subset sorted from them (not recorded which). The receptors stem from an adult woman who had mild COVID-19 (a few samples of this study predate the infection). Cell type and time point are not known.

This clonotype was seen a few times. This chain connects TRBV2 to TRBJ2-1; 8 bases are shared with TRBD2. Germline V gives CDR1 SNHLY, CDR2 FYNNEI. J gave up 8 bases and V 6 bases, and 9 bases lay outside the gene matches. CDR3 length: 14 residues. The CDR3 sequence is CASSSREGLDEQFF. The CDR3 nucleotides read TGTGCCAGCAGCTCCCGGGAGGGCCTGGATGAGCAGTTCTTC.

In this sample, this clonotype turned up many times. The chain joins TRBV11-3 to TRBJ2-5; D is perhaps TRBD2 (6 bases). The germline V gene has CDR1 SGHNT and CDR2 YENEEA. The CDR3 has 15 amino acids. V was clipped by 6 bases and J by 5 bases, with 19 bases between them. The CDR3 sequence is CASSDLGGFEETQYF. CDR3 coding DNA: TGTGCCAGCAGTGATCTGGGGGGTTTTGAGGAGACCCAGTACTTC.

This clonotype was detected a few times. The V and J genes are TRBV7-8 and TRBJ1-2, with 7 bases identical to TRBD1. J was trimmed by 7 bases and V by 8 bases; bases with no gene match: 16. This CDR3 comprises 15 residues. Germline-derived CDR1 and CDR2 are SGHVS and FQNEAQ. The CDR3 here is CASVALTGDRGGYTF. The CDR3 DNA reads as TGTGCCAGCGTAGCTCTTACAGGGGATAGGGGTGGCTACACCTTC.

The genes are TRBV5-1 and TRBJ2-5; TRBD2 is a possible D gene (7 bases). This CDR3 comprises 14 residues. Germline CDR1 is SGHRS and CDR2 is YFSETQ. Trimming removed 4 bases from V and 5 bases from J, with 15 bases in between. DNA of the CDR3: TGCGCCAGCAGCCTAGGGGGGGCGCTTGAGACCCAGTACTTC. Protein: CASSLGGALETQYF.

The rearrangement joins TRBV7-2 to TRBJ1-6; the D gene is possibly TRBD1 (5 bases). Trimming shortened V by 1 base and J by 7 bases, and 11 bases separated the two germline ends. Germline values: CDR1 SGHTA, CDR2 FQGNSA. The CDR3 totals 15 residues. CDR3 sequence: CASSLGGTGNSPLHF. CDR3 DNA sequence: TGTGCCAGCAGCTTAGGAGGGACGGGGAATTCACCCCTCCACTTT.

J is TRBJ2-7 and V is TRBV5-1; D is perhaps TRBD1 or TRBD2 (6 bases each). The germline CDR1 and CDR2 sequences are SGHRS and YFSETQ. CDR3 size: 15 residues. The ends were cut back, 0 bases at V and 3 bases at J, with 13 bases in the middle. CDR3 nucleotide sequence: TGCGCCAGCAGCTTGGCCGCAGGGGAGGACTACGAGCAGTACTTC. This sequence encodes CASSLAAGEDYEQYF.